One sample yielded the 27 T cell receptor beta chains listed below, sequenced in a study of T cell repertoires in cytomegalovirus infection. In TCRdb, the reads were re-called with MiXCR into one record per CDR3 protein. The sample has over 250,000 distinct CDR3 sequences; roughly a quarter are singletons. The sequencing input was PBMCs. These receptors originate from a human donor in good health (CMV status not recorded). Some clones in this sample may be carry-over from other donors' samples.

This clonotype was detected ten times or more. The chain carries TRBV7-2 and TRBJ2-6; a weak D match, TRBD1 (6 bases). This CDR3 contains 16 residues. V was clipped by 5 bases and J by 4 bases, with 15 bases between them. Germline V gene data show CDR1 as SGHTA and CDR2 as FQGNSA. CDR3 protein: CASSQITGSGANVLTF. In DNA form, the CDR3 reads TGTGCCAGCAGCCAAATTACAGGGTCCGGGGCCAACGTCCTGACTTTC.

At least ten counts were recorded for this clonotype. The rearrangement links TRBV6-2 or TRBV6-3 to TRBJ2-7, with TRBD2 identical over 9 bases. CDR3 length equals 16 residues. Germline CDR1 reads MNHEY; CDR2 reads SVGEGT. The trim removed 6 bases at V and 6 bases at J, leaving 15 bases unmatched. The CDR3 DNA reads TGTGCCAGCAGCCCGCGGCGACAGGGACTAGCCGGCGAGCAGTACTTC. Translating it yields CASSPRRQGLAGEQYF.

The sample holds a few counts of this clonotype. The J gene is TRBJ2-1, the V gene TRBV20-1, with 8 bases identical to TRBD2. CDR1 is DFQATT and CDR2 is SNEGSKA in the germline V gene (reference sequence). V shed 2 bases, J shed 7 bases, and the junction held 7 bases outside the gene matches. This CDR3 has 14 amino acids. For the CDR3, the DNA is TGCAGTGCTAGATCCGGGAGGGGAGGGAATGAGCAGTTCTTC. Protein sequence: CSARSGRGGNEQFF.

This clonotype was counted many times. The gene calls are TRBV7-6 and TRBJ1-4; D not resolved. CDR3 size: 15 residues. Germline CDR1 SGHVS, CDR2 FNYEAQ. V lost 2 bases, J lost 6 bases, and 13 bases lay in between. The CDR3 reads CASSLLRERDEKLFF. The CDR3 DNA reads as TGTGCCAGCAGCTTACTCCGGGAAAGGGATGAAAAACTGTTTTTT.

This rearrangement joins TRBV28 to TRBJ2-7, with D tentatively TRBD2 (6 bases). The CDR3 runs 14 residues. Trimming shortened V by 7 bases and J by 3 bases, and 16 bases separated the two germline ends. CDR1 MDHEN and CDR2 SYDVKM come from the germline V gene. The CDR3 coding sequence is TGTGCCAGCACTTCCGCCGGGACTTTCTACGAGCAGTACTTC. Translating it yields CASTSAGTFYEQYF.

This clonotype was seen only a few times. The V call is TRBV7-2, the J call TRBJ2-1, with a possible D match to TRBD2 (6 bases). Germline CDR1 reads SGHTA; CDR2 reads FQGNSA. Trimming shortened V by 3 bases and J by 9 bases, and 15 bases separated the two germline ends. The CDR3 consists of 14 residues. The DNA of the CDR3 is TGTGCCAGCAGCTTGTCGACTGTTAGCGGTGAGCAGTTCTTC. It encodes CASSLSTVSGEQFF.

This chain links TRBV29-1 with TRBJ2-3; D gene ambiguous. V lost 6 bases to trimming and J lost 2 bases, with 9 bases between them. Germline V gene lookup returns CDR1 SQVTM and CDR2 ANQGSEA. The CDR3 sequence is 12 residues long. CDR3 region: CSVGPTTDTQYF. As DNA, the CDR3 is TGCAGCGTCGGACCGACCACAGATACGCAGTATTTT.

This clonotype was seen ten or more times. The chain uses TRBV4-3 and TRBJ2-3; 7 bases line up with TRBD2. The CDR3 contains 17 residues. Trimming cost V 0 bases and J 0 bases; bases outside gene matches: 6. CDR1 LGHNA and CDR2 YSLEER come from the germline V gene. CDR3 sequence: CASSQDLLASSTDTQYF. As DNA, the CDR3 is TGCGCCAGCAGCCAAGATCTACTAGCGTCTAGCACAGATACGCAGTATTTT.

This clonotype was seen more than once but under ten times. This chain joins TRBV14 and TRBJ2-1; D gene unclear. Germline values: CDR1 SGHDN, CDR2 FVKESK. The length of the CDR3 is 13 residues. Trimming stripped 4 bases from V and 9 bases from J, with 13 bases between. The CDR3 nucleotides are TGTGCCAGCAGCCCCCCTGACTGGAGTGAGCAGTTCTTC. Amino acid sequence: CASSPPDWSEQFF.

The genes are TRBV7-2 and TRBJ2-1, with a tentative D call TRBD2 (5 bases). This CDR3 has 12 amino acids. In germline, CDR1 is SGHTA, CDR2 FQGNSA. V dropped 4 bases and J dropped 10 bases, with 11 bases sitting between them. As DNA, the CDR3 is TGTGCCAGCAGCTCCTCGGGAAGGGAGCAGTTCTTC. It is translated as CASSSSGREQFF.

The chain has TRBV10-3 and TRBJ1-5; 7 nucleotides match TRBD1. Germline V lookup: CDR1 ENHRY, CDR2 SYGVKD. V lost 3 bases and J lost 2; bases outside the gene matches: 4. The CDR3 is made up of 15 amino acids. CDR3 in amino acids: CAISEGTVCNQPQHF. The CDR3 bases are TGTGCCATCAGTGAAGGGACAGTTTGCAATCAGCCCCAGCATTTT.

The gene calls are TRBV11-1 and TRBJ2-3; weak D call: TRBD1 (6 bases). The CDR3 length is 15 residues. The germline gives CDR1 SGHAT, CDR2 FQDESV (reference sequence). Deletions cut 3 bases from V and 2 bases from J, with 12 bases between. Here the CDR3 DNA reads TGTGCCAGCAGCTTGGACAGACGATTCACAGATACGCAGTATTTT. Protein sequence: CASSLDRRFTDTQYF. Based on the CDR3 plus reference TRBV11-1 and TRBJ2-3, the full variable domain is EAEVAQSPRYKITEKSQAVAFWCDPISGHATLYWYRQILGQGPELLVQFQDESVVDDSQLPKDRFSAERLKGVDSTLKIQPAELGDSAMYLCASSLDRRFTDTQYFGPGTRLTVL.

There are a few counts of this clonotype. The chain carries TRBV12-3 or TRBV12-4 and TRBJ2-7, with 8 bases identical to TRBD2. Trimming took 6 bases from V and 3 from J; bases not matched to a gene: 7. The CDR3 has 14 residues. CDR3 nucleotides: TGTGCCAGCAGACGGAGCGGGAGAAGCTACGAGCAGTACTTC. Translating it yields CASRRSGRSYEQYF.

This clonotype showed up many times. J is TRBJ1-4 and V is TRBV7-2, with 11 nucleotides matching TRBD1. J gave up 8 bases and V 0 bases, and 11 bases lay outside the gene matches. This CDR3 is built from 18 residues. Germline-derived CDR1 and CDR2 are SGHTA and FQGNSA. In nucleotides, the CDR3 is TGTGCCAGCAGCTTAGCCCAACTTGGACAGGGGGCGCGGGAAAAACTGTTTTTT. Amino acids: CASSLAQLGQGAREKLFF.

The chain is built from TRBV5-1 and TRBJ1-1; possible D gene TRBD1, 5 bases. CDR1 is SGHRS and CDR2 is YFSETQ in the germline V gene. V shed 4 bases and J shed 0 bases, with 13 bases lying between them. The CDR3 runs to 15 residues. CDR3 coding DNA: TGCGCCAGCAGCCCGAGACAGATTCTGAACACTGAAGCTTTCTTT. Translated: CASSPRQILNTEAFF.

This clonotype was seen ten or more times. The V call is TRBV25-1, the J call TRBJ2-3; TRBD2 might be the D (6 bases). This CDR3 spans 12 amino acids. V lost 11 bases and J 2 bases, leaving 11 bases between the germline ends. Germline V lookup: CDR1 MGHDK, CDR2 SYGVNS. In DNA form, the CDR3 reads TGTGCCGCGGGGCACTTCACAGATACGCAGTATTTT. Protein sequence: CAAGHFTDTQYF.

The CDR3 spells CASSQAGSGSYEQYF. The DNA for the CDR3 is TGCGCCAGCAGCCAAGCCGGTAGCGGGAGTTACGAGCAGTACTTC. The chain links TRBV4-1 to TRBJ2-7; 9 bases fit TRBD2. CDR3 length: 15 amino acids. Looked up from germline, CDR1 is MGHRA and CDR2 is YSYEKL. V lost 1 base, J lost 4 bases, and 5 bases stayed unmatched.

This clonotype was recorded at least ten times. This chain joins TRBV7-8 and TRBJ2-5, with 10 bases fitting TRBD1. The V gene end was trimmed by 5 bases and the J gene end by 5 bases; junction bases not matched to a gene: 11. Germline loops: CDR1 SGHVS, CDR2 FQNEAQ. CDR3 size: 16 residues. The CDR3 is CASSLQAGQGRETQYF. The CDR3 nucleotides read TGTGCCAGCAGCCTCCAAGCGGGACAGGGGAGGGAGACCCAGTACTTC. The full variable domain, rest sourced from reference TRBV7-8 and TRBJ2-5, is GAGVSQSPRYKVAKRGQDVALRCDPISGHVSLFWYQQALGQGPEFLTYFQNEAQLDKSGLPSDRFFAERPEGSVSTLKIQRTQQEDSAVYLCASSLQAGQGRETQYFGPGTRLLVL.

The chain employs TRBV6-2 or TRBV6-3 and TRBJ2-3; possibly TRBD2 for D (6 bases). Between the trimmed V and J ends, which lost 6 bases and 6 bases, there was a span of 13 bases. The CDR3 sequence is 13 residues long. From germline, CDR1 is MNHEY and CDR2 SVGEGT. CDR3 loop: CASSRQAGDTQYF. The CDR3 region has the DNA TGTGCCAGCAGCCGCCAGGCGGGGGATACGCAGTATTTT.

The chain couples TRBV11-3 to TRBJ2-3, with a weak D call TRBD1 (6 bases). The CDR3 loop spans 14 amino acids. Trimming stripped 3 bases from V and 5 bases from J, with 12 bases between. Germline V gene sequence: CDR1 SGHNT, CDR2 YENEEA. In DNA, the CDR3 is TGTGCCAGCAGCTTGACCAGGACAGAAGATACGCAGTATTTT. Translation: CASSLTRTEDTQYF.

This chain joins TRBV7-2 and TRBJ1-1; no clear D. The V end was cut by 5 bases, the J end by 1 base, with 11 bases between. This CDR3 is built from 14 residues. CDR1 is SGHTA, CDR2 FQGNSA, per germline. CDR3: CASSHSAQNTEAFF. The CDR3 DNA reads as TGTGCCAGCAGCCACAGCGCTCAGAACACTGAAGCTTTCTTT.

This clonotype was counted a few times. V usage is TRBV29-1 and J usage is TRBJ2-3; maybe TRBD2 (6 bases). With 7 bases removed from V and 0 bases from J, the gap between germline ends came to 14 bases. The CDR3 is made up of 14 amino acids. Germline CDR1 SQVTM, CDR2 ANQGSEA. The DNA of the CDR3 is TGCAGCGCCGGCCCCGGGACTAGCACAGATACGCAGTATTTT. It codes for CSAGPGTSTDTQYF.

The sample holds many counts of this clonotype. The genes are TRBV7-2 and TRBJ1-1; D is uncertain. The CDR3 is made up of 14 amino acids. The germline V gene encodes CDR1 SGHTA and CDR2 FQGNSA. Trimming left V 7 bases short and J 0 bases short, with 12 bases between. CDR3 coding DNA: TGTGCCAGCAACCGACGGACCATGAACACTGAAGCTTTCTTT. Translating it yields CASNRRTMNTEAFF.

This clonotype was picked up a small number of times. The rearrangement joins TRBV28 to TRBJ2-7; 7 bases agree with TRBD1. CDR3 length equals 14 residues. Germline loops: CDR1 MDHEN, CDR2 SYDVKM. V dropped 7 bases and J dropped 7; count of bases not matched to a gene: 13. The CDR3 loop is CASKTPGQSQEQYF. The DNA of the CDR3 is TGTGCCAGCAAGACTCCGGGACAGTCACAAGAGCAGTACTTC. Using reference TRBV28 and TRBJ2-7 for the parts outside the CDR3, the full variable domain is DVKVTQSSRYLVKRTGEKVFLECVQDMDHENMFWYRQDPGLGLRLIYFSYDVKMKEKGDIPEGYSVSREKKERFSLILESASTNQTSMYLCASKTPGQSQEQYFGPGTRLTVT.

The chain joins TRBV28 to TRBJ2-6; TRBD1 or TRBD2 may be the D gene (5 bases each). The CDR3 is 13 residues long. V lost 6 bases and J 2 bases, leaving 5 bases between the germline ends. CDR1 and CDR2 (germline): MDHEN, SYDVKM. The CDR3 DNA reads as TGTGCCAGCAGGGGGGCTGGGGCCAACGTCCTGACTTTC. Encoded protein: CASRGAGANVLTF.

This clonotype occurred many times. This chain uses TRBV7-2 with TRBJ2-4; D may be TRBD1 (6 bases). Trimming removed 5 bases at V and 0 bases at J, with 23 bases between. The CDR3 totals 19 residues. From germline, CDR1 is SGHTA and CDR2 FQGNSA. DNA for the CDR3: TGTGCCAGCAGCGCACAGGGCTCCGATCTTCTAATAGCCAAAAACATTCAGTACTTC. Protein: CASSAQGSDLLIAKNIQYF.

This clonotype was detected ten times or more. The V call is TRBV7-2, the J call TRBJ1-4; possible D gene TRBD1, 6 bases. The CDR3 covers 14 residues. Germline loops: CDR1 SGHTA, CDR2 FQGNSA. V was clipped by 4 bases and J by 8 bases, with 14 bases between them. The CDR3 region is CASSSYREGEKLFF. DNA for the CDR3: TGTGCCAGCAGCTCCTACAGGGAGGGCGAAAAACTGTTTTTT.